The 11 T cell receptor beta chains below come from one sample, sequenced in a study of cytomegalovirus exposure and HLA in healthy donors. In the PCR, 60 Vbeta and 13 Jbeta primers were used. Data came from immunoSEQ multiplex PCR; TCRdb stores just in-frame clones and leaves some out. The sample includes approximately 97,000 clones, 79% of them seen just once. The sample comprised PBMCs. Receptors were obtained from a male donor in good health and CMV-seropositive.

CDR3 bases: TGTGCCAGCAGTGGACAGGGCAATTCACCCCTCCACTTT. Translating it yields CASSGQGNSPLHF. V usage is TRBV6-1 and J usage is TRBJ1-6; 7 bases align to TRBD1. The V gene end was trimmed by 4 bases and the J gene end by 7 bases; junction bases not matched to a gene: 1. From germline, CDR1 is MNHNS and CDR2 SASEGT. The length of the CDR3 is 13 residues.

The V and J genes are TRBV7-9 and TRBJ2-3; 10 bases map to TRBD2. Losses at the gene ends were 5 bases for V and 1 base for J; bases not matched to a gene: 6. The germline gives CDR1 SEHNR, CDR2 FQNEAQ (reference sequence). CDR3 length: 16 amino acids. The CDR3 loop is CASSPNLAGGTDTQYF. DNA of the CDR3: TGTGCCAGCAGCCCCAATCTAGCGGGGGGCACAGATACGCAGTATTTT.

V gene TRBV29-1 combines with J gene TRBJ2-2, with 8 bases aligning to TRBD1. The J segment lost 4 bases and the V segment lost 6 bases, leaving 19 bases of the junction unmatched. In germline, CDR1 is SQVTM, CDR2 ANQGSEA. The CDR3 runs to 18 residues. The CDR3 protein is CSVPRGRDGPTGTGELFF. DNA of the CDR3: TGCAGCGTCCCCAGGGGGCGGGATGGCCCCACCGGCACCGGGGAGCTGTTTTTT.

This chain links TRBV5-1 with TRBJ1-2; perhaps TRBD1 as D (6 bases). V lost 2 bases and J lost 2, with 16 bases in between. This CDR3 has 16 amino acids. Germline values: CDR1 SGHRS, CDR2 YFSETQ. CDR3 sequence reads: CASSLGQGRANYGYTF. The CDR3 region has the DNA TGCGCCAGCAGCTTAGGGCAGGGGAGAGCGAACTATGGCTACACCTTC.

V usage is TRBV9 and J usage is TRBJ2-1; D may be TRBD2 (6 bases). CDR1 SGDLS and CDR2 YYNGEE come from the germline V gene. The CDR3 extends over 11 amino acids. The V gene lost 3 bases and the J gene lost 15 bases, with 13 bases spanning the gap. The CDR3 sequence is CASSGAHGGFF. The CDR3 DNA is TGTGCCAGCAGCGGGGCACACGGGGGGTTCTTC.

The chain joins TRBV2 to TRBJ2-1, with D perhaps matching TRBD1 (6 bases). V was clipped by 5 bases and J by 10 bases, with 15 bases between them. In germline, CDR1 is SNHLY, CDR2 FYNNEI. This CDR3 has 13 amino acids. The CDR3 sequence: CASSPQGLREQFF. DNA for the CDR3: TGTGCCAGCAGTCCACAGGGTTTGAGGGAGCAGTTCTTC.

The CDR3, as DNA: TGTGCCAGCAGGGCGACAGGGTTCTATGGCTACACCTTC. Amino acids: CASRATGFYGYTF. J is TRBJ1-2 and V is TRBV2, with 7 bases that match TRBD1. The CDR3 length is 13 residues. The ends lost 6 bases at V and 4 bases at J; junction bases unmatched: 5. Germline CDR1 SNHLY, CDR2 FYNNEI.

The J gene is TRBJ2-5, the V gene TRBV2, with 7 bases fitting TRBD2. In germline, CDR1 is SNHLY, CDR2 FYNNEI. The CDR3 has 15 residues. The V segment lost 8 bases and the J segment 3 bases; nucleotides outside the gene matches: 12. The CDR3 here is CASADRASGKETQYF. In nucleotides, the CDR3 is TGTGCCAGCGCAGATCGGGCTAGCGGTAAAGAGACCCAGTACTTC.

The chain is built from TRBV7-3 and TRBJ2-7; 8 bases fit TRBD2. This CDR3 has 16 amino acids. The V gene's germline CDR1 is SGHTA and CDR2 FQGTGA. J lost 2 bases, V lost 5 bases, and 11 bases had no gene match. CDR3 sequence (DNA): TGTGCCAGCAGCCCAAGCAGACTAGCGAGCCCCTACGAGCAGTACTTC. It encodes CASSPSRLASPYEQYF. The whole variable domain, remainder taken from reference TRBV7-3 and TRBJ2-7, is GAGVSQTPSNKVTEKGKYVELRCDPISGHTALYWYRQSLGQGPEFLIYFQGTGAADDSGLPNDRFFAVRPEGSVSTLKIQRTERGDSAVYLCASSPSRLASPYEQYFGPGTRLTVT.

The chain joins TRBV6-1 to TRBJ2-6; D remains unclear. Germline V gene sequence: CDR1 MNHNS, CDR2 SASEGT. V lost 1 base, J lost 0 bases, and 7 bases lay in between. CDR3 size: 16 residues. For the CDR3, the DNA is TGTGCCAGCAGTGAAGGACACCTCTCTGGGGCCAACGTCCTGACTTTC. Encoded protein: CASSEGHLSGANVLTF.

The chain has TRBV9 and TRBJ2-5, with D unclear. The germline V gene encodes CDR1 SGDLS and CDR2 YYNGEE. V dropped 0 bases and J dropped 3 bases, with 9 bases sitting between them. The CDR3 covers 14 residues. For the CDR3, the DNA is TGTGCCAGCAGCGTAGGAGGAATTAAAGAGACCCAGTACTTC. Its protein is CASSVGGIKETQYF.